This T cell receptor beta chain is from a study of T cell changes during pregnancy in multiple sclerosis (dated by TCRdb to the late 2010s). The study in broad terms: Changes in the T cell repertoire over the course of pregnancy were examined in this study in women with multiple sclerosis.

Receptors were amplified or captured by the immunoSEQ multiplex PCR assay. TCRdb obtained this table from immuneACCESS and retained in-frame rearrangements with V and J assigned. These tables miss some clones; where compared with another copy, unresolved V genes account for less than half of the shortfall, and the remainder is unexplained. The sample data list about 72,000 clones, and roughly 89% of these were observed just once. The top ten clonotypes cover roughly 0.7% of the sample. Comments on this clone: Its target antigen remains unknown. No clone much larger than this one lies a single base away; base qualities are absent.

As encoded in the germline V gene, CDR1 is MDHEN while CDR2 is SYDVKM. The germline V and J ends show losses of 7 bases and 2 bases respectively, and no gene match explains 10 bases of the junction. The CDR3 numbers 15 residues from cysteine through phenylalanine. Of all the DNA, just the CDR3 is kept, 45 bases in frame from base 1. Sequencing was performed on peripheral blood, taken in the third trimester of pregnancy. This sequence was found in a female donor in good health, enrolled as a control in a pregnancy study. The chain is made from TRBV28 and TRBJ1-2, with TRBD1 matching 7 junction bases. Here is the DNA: TGTGCCAGCACCGGCAACAGGGGACTCAACTATGGCTACACCTTC. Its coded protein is CASTGNRGLNYGYTF.